One sample yielded the 20 T cell receptor beta chains listed below, sequenced in a study of shared clonotypes between healthy human individuals (dated by TCRdb to the early 2020s). Receptor amplification or capture employed the immunoSEQ multiplex PCR assay. Held by TCRdb, this immuneACCESS table contains in-frame sequences only and omits some clones. Under half of the omission traces to an unresolved V gene where checked; the cause of the rest is unknown. This sample comprises 2 million to 2.5 million clones, over 85% of them detected only once. The top ten clones comprise under 0.45% of the sample. What was sequenced was naive CD4+ T cells from PBMCs. Reading the label with the study, this specimen's cell subset or site is: CD45RA+ positively selected. The receptors were gathered from a man younger than 30 in good health. Some clones in this sample may be carry-over from other donors' samples.

For this clone: Compared with germline, one end of the junction differs, possibly owing to a read error. CDR3 DNA sequence: TGTGCCAGCAGGGAAGGACCCAACACCGGGGAGCTGTTTTTT. As protein: CASREGPNTGELFF. The V call is TRBV6-1, the J call TRBJ2-2; D uncertain. The CDR3 consists of 14 residues. From germline, CDR1 is MNHNS and CDR2 SASEGT.

Remarks on this clone: The same CDR3 also results from other DNA sequences found in this sample. The chain employs TRBV6-6 and TRBJ1-4; TRBD1 agrees at 7 bases. This CDR3 comprises 16 residues. V was pared by 5 bases and J by 2 bases, with 8 bases of the junction left unmatched. Germline V gene sequence: CDR1 MNHNY, CDR2 SVGAGI (reference sequence). In nucleotides, the CDR3 is TGTGCCAGCAGTACGTCACAGACAGGGACTAATGAAAAACTGTTTTTT. Its protein is CASSTSQTGTNEKLFF.

This chain connects TRBV5-1 to TRBJ2-1, with D unresolved. This CDR3 is built from 16 residues. Germline CDR1 reads SGHRS; CDR2 reads YFSETQ. V was pared by 4 bases and J by 6 bases, with 20 bases between. CDR3 in amino acids: CASSATGSTGRNEQFF. In DNA form, the CDR3 reads TGCGCCAGCAGCGCTACCGGCTCGACTGGACGCAATGAGCAGTTCTTC. The complete variable domain, with remaining parts taken from reference TRBV5-1 and TRBJ2-1, reads KAGVTQTPRYLIKTRGQQVTLSCSPISGHRSVSWYQQTPGQGLQFLFEYFSETQRNKGNFPGRFSGRQFSNSRSEMNVSTLELGDSALYLCASSATGSTGRNEQFFGPGTRLTVL.

This chain joins TRBV6-1 and TRBJ1-4; unclear D gene. Germline V lookup: CDR1 MNHNS, CDR2 SASEGT. V was clipped by 5 bases and J by 8 bases, with 15 bases between them. The CDR3 extends over 14 amino acids. In DNA, the CDR3 is TGTGCCAGCAGTCAGGACCGGGTACGGGAAAAACTGTTTTTT. This sequence encodes CASSQDRVREKLFF.

This chain uses TRBV28 with TRBJ2-5; 12 positions agree with TRBD1. This CDR3 has 15 residues. Germline V lookup: CDR1 MDHEN, CDR2 SYDVKM. J gave up 4 bases and V 2 bases, and 2 bases lay outside the gene matches. This chain's CDR3 is CASSLGGQGAETQYF. Written as DNA, the CDR3 is TGTGCCAGCAGTTTAGGGGGACAGGGGGCAGAGACCCAGTACTTC.

DNA for the CDR3: TGTGCCAGCAGTGACACAACAGGGGGTAATGAAAAACTGTTTTTT. Encoded protein: CASSDTTGGNEKLFF. V is TRBV2 and J is TRBJ1-4, with 8 bases lining up with TRBD1. The CDR3 contains 15 residues. With V trimmed by 3 bases and J by 4 bases, 4 bases remained unmatched. In germline, CDR1 is SNHLY, CDR2 FYNNEI. Full variable domain (outside the CDR3, taken from reference TRBV2 and TRBJ1-4): EPEVTQTPSHQVTQMGQEVILRCVPISNHLYFYWYRQILGQKVEFLVSFYNNEISEKSEIFDDQFSVERPDGSNFTLKIRSTKLEDSAMYFCASSDTTGGNEKLFFGSGTQLSVL.

The chain has TRBV27 and TRBJ1-5; no reliable D call. V gave up 11 bases and J gave up 2 bases, with 16 bases separating them. The germline V gene encodes CDR1 MNHEY and CDR2 SMNVEV (reference sequence). This CDR3 comprises 14 residues. CDR3 nucleotides: TGTGCCCTTAGTACGAGCACCCGCAATCAGCCCCAGCATTTT. This gives the protein CALSTSTRNQPQHF.

A note on this clone: Distinct nucleotide sequences in the sample also encode this CDR3. J is TRBJ1-5 and V is TRBV5-4; D unclear. CDR3 length: 12 amino acids. Deletions cut 2 bases from V and 6 bases from J, with 6 bases between. Germline V gives CDR1 SGHNT, CDR2 YYREEE (reference sequence). CDR3 in DNA: TGTGCCAGCAGCTTATTAGGTCAGCCCCAGCATTTT. It is translated as CASSLLGQPQHF.

With regard to this clone: A junction boundary mismatches the germline segment, possibly from a read error. The J gene is TRBJ1-4, the V gene TRBV10-3; tentative D call: TRBD1 (5 bases). The CDR3 extends over 14 amino acids. In germline, CDR1 is ENHRY, CDR2 SYGVKD. CDR3 nucleotide sequence: TGTGCCATCAGTGAAAATCCTCCTTACACCGAGGGGATTTTT. The encoded protein is CAISENPPYTEGIF.

The chain links TRBV7-2 to TRBJ2-3, with unresolved D. The germline V and J ends were trimmed by 4 bases and 8 bases, with 13 bases remaining between them. The CDR3 has 13 amino acids. Germline CDR1 is SGHTA and CDR2 is FQGNSA. The CDR3 DNA sequence: TGTGCCAGCAGCTCCGCCGCTGACGGTACGCAGTATTTT. Residues: CASSSAADGTQYF.

The chain combines TRBV9 with TRBJ1-3; D ambiguous. Germline loops: CDR1 SGDLS, CDR2 YYNGEE. The CDR3 is made up of 15 amino acids. V shed 0 bases and J shed 1 base, with 8 bases lying between them. The CDR3 bases are TGTGCCAGCAGCGTAGTCGGGTATTCTGGAAACACCATATATTTT. Translated: CASSVVGYSGNTIYF.

The rearrangement uses TRBV7-2 and TRBJ2-7; 7 positions match TRBD2. Unmatched junction bases numbered 8, after V lost 2 bases and J lost 7 bases. The CDR3 spans 14 residues. Looked up from germline, CDR1 is SGHTA and CDR2 is FQGNSA. CDR3 sequence reads: CASSLMGRGVEQYF. The CDR3 DNA reads as TGTGCCAGCAGCTTAATGGGTCGGGGGGTAGAGCAGTACTTC. The variable domain in full, with the rest retrieved from reference TRBV7-2 and TRBJ2-7, is GAGVSQSPSNKVTEKGKDVELRCDPISGHTALYWYRQSLGQGLEFLIYFQGNSAPDKSGLPSDRFSAERTGGSVSTLTIQRTQQEDSAVYLCASSLMGRGVEQYFGPGTRLTVT.

The rearrangement joins TRBV15 to TRBJ2-1, with D perhaps TRBD1 (5 bases). V was cut by 3 bases and J by 4 bases, with 10 bases left in between. Germline V gene sequence: CDR1 LNHNV, CDR2 YYDKDF (reference sequence). This CDR3 is built from 14 residues. CDR3 residues: CATSRDNFYNEQFF. For the CDR3, the DNA is TGTGCCACCAGCAGGGACAACTTTTACAATGAGCAGTTCTTC.

The rearrangement joins TRBV4-1 to TRBJ1-2; 7 positions agree with TRBD1. This CDR3 spans 17 amino acids. The V gene end was trimmed by 0 bases and the J gene end by 3 bases; junction bases not matched to a gene: 10. Germline assignment: CDR1 MGHRA and CDR2 YSYEKL. The CDR3 region has the DNA TGCGCCAGCAGCCAAGAACTACCGGGACAGAGGGACTATGGCTACACCTTC. Its translation is CASSQELPGQRDYGYTF.

The chain is built from TRBV30 and TRBJ2-7; the match to TRBD1 covers 8 bases. Germline CDR1 and CDR2: GTSNPN and SVGIG (reference sequence). The CDR3 is 12 residues long. V shed 6 bases and J 3 bases; nucleotides not matched to a gene: 4. CDR3 protein: CACSTGGYEQYF. The CDR3 DNA reads TGTGCCTGCTCAACAGGGGGCTACGAGCAGTACTTC.

For this clone: This CDR3 is also generated by other DNA sequences in the sample. This sequence joins TRBV9 and TRBJ2-5; 7 bases align to TRBD2. V was clipped by 2 bases and J by 2 bases; unmatched bases: 0. There are 13 residues in the CDR3. CDR1 is SGDLS, CDR2 YYNGEE, per germline. CDR3 loop: CASSVSGQETQYF. In DNA, the CDR3 is TGTGCCAGCAGCGTTAGCGGGCAAGAGACCCAGTACTTC. Complete variable domain (other parts from reference TRBV9 and TRBJ2-5): DSGVTQTPKHLITATGQRVTLRCSPRSGDLSVYWYQQSLDQGLQFLIQYYNGEERAKGNILERFSAQQFPDLHSELNLSSLELGDSALYFCASSVSGQETQYFGPGTRLLVL.

The chain has TRBV7-2 and TRBJ1-1; the D gene is possibly TRBD1 (5 bases). Germline V gives CDR1 SGHTA, CDR2 FQGNSA. The CDR3 runs 15 residues. Between the trimmed V and J ends, which lost 5 bases and 1 base, there was a span of 14 bases. Here the CDR3 reads CASSPGWTKNTEAFF. The CDR3, as DNA: TGTGCCAGCAGCCCGGGTTGGACAAAGAACACTGAAGCTTTCTTT.

The rearrangement joins TRBV7-3 to TRBJ2-1; TRBD1 matches 7 bases. Germline CDR1 reads SGHTA; CDR2 reads FQGTGA. CDR3 length: 16 amino acids. The V segment lost 5 bases and the J segment 2 bases; nucleotides outside the gene matches: 9. CDR3 DNA sequence: TGTGCCAGCAGCCGACAGGGAAGGACCACCTACAATGAGCAGTTCTTC. Protein product: CASSRQGRTTYNEQFF.

This chain connects TRBV18 to TRBJ1-1; D is perhaps TRBD1 (5 bases). Trimming stripped 0 bases from V and 1 base from J, with 15 bases between. The CDR3 is 17 residues long. Per the germline V gene, CDR1 is KGHSH and CDR2 is LQKENI. CDR3 protein: CASSPPRGWRANTEAFF. CDR3 nucleotides: TGTGCCAGCTCACCACCGCGGGGGTGGAGGGCGAACACTGAAGCTTTCTTT.

A remark on this clone: Other DNA sequences in this specimen translate into the identical CDR3. The CDR3 is CAISESRGGTEAFF. In DNA, the CDR3 is TGTGCCATCAGTGAGTCCAGGGGGGGCACTGAAGCTTTCTTT. This chain links TRBV10-3 with TRBJ1-1; 7 nucleotides agree with TRBD1. This CDR3 is built from 14 residues. CDR1 ENHRY and CDR2 SYGVKD come from the germline V gene. The trim removed 0 bases at V and 4 bases at J, leaving 2 bases unmatched.